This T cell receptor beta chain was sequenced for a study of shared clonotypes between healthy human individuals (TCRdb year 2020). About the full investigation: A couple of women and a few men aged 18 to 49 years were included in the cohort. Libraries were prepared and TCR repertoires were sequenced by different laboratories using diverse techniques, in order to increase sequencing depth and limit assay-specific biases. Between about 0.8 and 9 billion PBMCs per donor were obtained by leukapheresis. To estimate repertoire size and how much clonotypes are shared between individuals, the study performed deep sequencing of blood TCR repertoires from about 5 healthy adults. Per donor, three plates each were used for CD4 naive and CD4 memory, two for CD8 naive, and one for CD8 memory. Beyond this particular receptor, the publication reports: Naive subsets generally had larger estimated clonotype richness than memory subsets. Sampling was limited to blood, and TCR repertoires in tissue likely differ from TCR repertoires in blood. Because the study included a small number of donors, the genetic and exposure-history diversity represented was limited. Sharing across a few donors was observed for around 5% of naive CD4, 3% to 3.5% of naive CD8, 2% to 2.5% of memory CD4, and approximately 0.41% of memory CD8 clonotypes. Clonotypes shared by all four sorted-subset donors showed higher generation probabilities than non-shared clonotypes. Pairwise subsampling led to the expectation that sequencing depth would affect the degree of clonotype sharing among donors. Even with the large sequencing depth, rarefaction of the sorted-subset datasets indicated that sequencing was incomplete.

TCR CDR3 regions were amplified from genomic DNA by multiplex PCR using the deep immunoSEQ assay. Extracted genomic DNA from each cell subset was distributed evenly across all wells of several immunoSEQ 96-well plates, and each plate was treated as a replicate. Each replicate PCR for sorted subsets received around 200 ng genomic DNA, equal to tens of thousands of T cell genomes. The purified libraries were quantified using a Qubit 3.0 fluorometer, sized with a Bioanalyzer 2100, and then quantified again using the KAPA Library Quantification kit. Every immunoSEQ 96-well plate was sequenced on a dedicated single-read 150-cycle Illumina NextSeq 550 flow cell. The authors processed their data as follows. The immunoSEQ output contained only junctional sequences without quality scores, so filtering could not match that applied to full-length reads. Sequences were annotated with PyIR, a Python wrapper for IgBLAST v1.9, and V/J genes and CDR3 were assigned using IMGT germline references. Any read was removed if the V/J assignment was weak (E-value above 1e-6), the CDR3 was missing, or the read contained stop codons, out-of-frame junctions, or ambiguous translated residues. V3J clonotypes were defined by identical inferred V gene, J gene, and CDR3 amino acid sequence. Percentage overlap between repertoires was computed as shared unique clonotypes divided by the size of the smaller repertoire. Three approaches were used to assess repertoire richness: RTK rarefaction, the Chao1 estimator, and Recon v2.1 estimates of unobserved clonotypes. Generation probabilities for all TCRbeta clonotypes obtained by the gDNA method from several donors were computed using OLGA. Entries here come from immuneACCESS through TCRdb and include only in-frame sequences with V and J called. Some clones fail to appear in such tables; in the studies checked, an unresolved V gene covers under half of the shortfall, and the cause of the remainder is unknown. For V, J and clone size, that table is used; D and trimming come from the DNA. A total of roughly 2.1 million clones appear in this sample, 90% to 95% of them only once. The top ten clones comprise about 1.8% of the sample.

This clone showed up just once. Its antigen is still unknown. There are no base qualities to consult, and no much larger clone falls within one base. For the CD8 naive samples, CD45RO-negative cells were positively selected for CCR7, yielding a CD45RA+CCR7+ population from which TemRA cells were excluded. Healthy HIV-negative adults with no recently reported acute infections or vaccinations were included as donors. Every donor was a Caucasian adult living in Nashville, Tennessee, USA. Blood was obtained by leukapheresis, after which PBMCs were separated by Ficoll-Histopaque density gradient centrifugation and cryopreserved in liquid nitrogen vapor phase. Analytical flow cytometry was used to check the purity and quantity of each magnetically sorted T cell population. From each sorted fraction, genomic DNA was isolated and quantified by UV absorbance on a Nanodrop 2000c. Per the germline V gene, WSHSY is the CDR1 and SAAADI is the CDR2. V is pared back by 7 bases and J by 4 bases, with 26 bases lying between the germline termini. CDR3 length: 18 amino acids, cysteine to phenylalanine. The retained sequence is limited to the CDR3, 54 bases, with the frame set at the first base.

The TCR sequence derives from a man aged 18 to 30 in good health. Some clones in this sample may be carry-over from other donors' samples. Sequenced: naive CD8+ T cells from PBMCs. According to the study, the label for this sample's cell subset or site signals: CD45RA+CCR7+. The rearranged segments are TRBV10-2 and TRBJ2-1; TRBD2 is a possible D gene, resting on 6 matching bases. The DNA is TGCGCCAGCATTCCTCCAATTACTAGCCTACCGAAATACAATGAGCAGTTCTTC. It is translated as CASIPPITSLPKYNEQFF.